The entry below gives a single T cell receptor beta chain sequence along with its context. Its antigen remains unknown. TCRdb keeps only in-frame clones here, not all; method: immunoSEQ multiplex PCR. The sample carries 93,000 or so clones, about 80% recorded once. The data originate from a study of T cell clones after liver transplantation. At the level of the study: Until 12-24 months post-transplant, subjects got standard immunosuppression and no induction.

Notes on the study in general: Migration into the graft, not deletion, may explain lost graft donor-reactive T cells.

CDR3 length: 17 amino acids. The V gene end was trimmed by 1 base and the J gene end by 4 bases; junction bases not matched to a gene: 10. Germline CDR1 reads LNHNV; CDR2 reads YYDKDF (reference sequence). This TCR was sampled from a human patient who received a liver transplant. Some T cells may be supplied by the graft donor. The V and J genes are TRBV15 and TRBJ2-5; 9 bases line up with TRBD2. The sample was CD4+ T cells from blood, taken approximately 4 years after liver transplant. CDR3 protein: CATSRGKRAGGTETQYF. In nucleotides, the CDR3 is TGTGCCACCAGCAGAGGAAAGCGGGCGGGAGGGACAGAGACCCAGTACTTC.